This T cell receptor beta chain derives from a study of cytomegalovirus exposure and HLA in healthy donors. Healthy bone marrow donors made up the donors. These donors counted as nominally healthy when sampled, but unrecorded immune exposures were likely. Germline V gives CDR1 MDHEN, CDR2 SYDVKM. Germline trimming cut 6 bases from V and 3 bases from J; bases unmatched to any gene: 10. This CDR3 is 17 amino acids long. Study-wide points: Common viral pathogens seemed, in a later analysis, to connect with several of the most significant clusters.

The PCR used 60 Vbeta and 13 Jbeta primers. Profiled with immunoSEQ multiplex PCR; TCRdb holds only in-frame clones, not every one. This table holds tens of thousands of clones, over 70% found once. Worth noting for this clone: The target antigen is unknown.

The sample comprised PBMCs. The genes are TRBV28 and TRBJ2-3; TRBD2 aligns across 12 bases. This clonotype was sampled from a male donor in good health and CMV-seropositive. DNA for the CDR3: TGTGCCAGCAGGTCCTTGCTAGCGGGAGGGACGACAGATACGCAGTATTTT. This codes for CASRSLLAGGTTDTQYF.